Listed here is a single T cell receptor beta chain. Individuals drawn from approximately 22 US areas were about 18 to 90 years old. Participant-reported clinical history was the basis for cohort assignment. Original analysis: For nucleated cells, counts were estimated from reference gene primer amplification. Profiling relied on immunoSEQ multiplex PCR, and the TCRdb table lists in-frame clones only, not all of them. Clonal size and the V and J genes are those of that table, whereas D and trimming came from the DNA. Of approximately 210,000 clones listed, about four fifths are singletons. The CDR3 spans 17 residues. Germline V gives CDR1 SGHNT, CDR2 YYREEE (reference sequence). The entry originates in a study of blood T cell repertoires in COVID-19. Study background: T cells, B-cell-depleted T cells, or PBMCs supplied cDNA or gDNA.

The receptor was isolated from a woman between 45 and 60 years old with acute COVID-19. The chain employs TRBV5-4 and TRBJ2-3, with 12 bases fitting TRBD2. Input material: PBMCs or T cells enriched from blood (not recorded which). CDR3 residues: CAGASGGAERYTDTQYF. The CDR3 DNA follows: TGTGCTGGCGCTAGCGGGGGGGCCGAACGCTACACAGATACGCAGTATTTT.